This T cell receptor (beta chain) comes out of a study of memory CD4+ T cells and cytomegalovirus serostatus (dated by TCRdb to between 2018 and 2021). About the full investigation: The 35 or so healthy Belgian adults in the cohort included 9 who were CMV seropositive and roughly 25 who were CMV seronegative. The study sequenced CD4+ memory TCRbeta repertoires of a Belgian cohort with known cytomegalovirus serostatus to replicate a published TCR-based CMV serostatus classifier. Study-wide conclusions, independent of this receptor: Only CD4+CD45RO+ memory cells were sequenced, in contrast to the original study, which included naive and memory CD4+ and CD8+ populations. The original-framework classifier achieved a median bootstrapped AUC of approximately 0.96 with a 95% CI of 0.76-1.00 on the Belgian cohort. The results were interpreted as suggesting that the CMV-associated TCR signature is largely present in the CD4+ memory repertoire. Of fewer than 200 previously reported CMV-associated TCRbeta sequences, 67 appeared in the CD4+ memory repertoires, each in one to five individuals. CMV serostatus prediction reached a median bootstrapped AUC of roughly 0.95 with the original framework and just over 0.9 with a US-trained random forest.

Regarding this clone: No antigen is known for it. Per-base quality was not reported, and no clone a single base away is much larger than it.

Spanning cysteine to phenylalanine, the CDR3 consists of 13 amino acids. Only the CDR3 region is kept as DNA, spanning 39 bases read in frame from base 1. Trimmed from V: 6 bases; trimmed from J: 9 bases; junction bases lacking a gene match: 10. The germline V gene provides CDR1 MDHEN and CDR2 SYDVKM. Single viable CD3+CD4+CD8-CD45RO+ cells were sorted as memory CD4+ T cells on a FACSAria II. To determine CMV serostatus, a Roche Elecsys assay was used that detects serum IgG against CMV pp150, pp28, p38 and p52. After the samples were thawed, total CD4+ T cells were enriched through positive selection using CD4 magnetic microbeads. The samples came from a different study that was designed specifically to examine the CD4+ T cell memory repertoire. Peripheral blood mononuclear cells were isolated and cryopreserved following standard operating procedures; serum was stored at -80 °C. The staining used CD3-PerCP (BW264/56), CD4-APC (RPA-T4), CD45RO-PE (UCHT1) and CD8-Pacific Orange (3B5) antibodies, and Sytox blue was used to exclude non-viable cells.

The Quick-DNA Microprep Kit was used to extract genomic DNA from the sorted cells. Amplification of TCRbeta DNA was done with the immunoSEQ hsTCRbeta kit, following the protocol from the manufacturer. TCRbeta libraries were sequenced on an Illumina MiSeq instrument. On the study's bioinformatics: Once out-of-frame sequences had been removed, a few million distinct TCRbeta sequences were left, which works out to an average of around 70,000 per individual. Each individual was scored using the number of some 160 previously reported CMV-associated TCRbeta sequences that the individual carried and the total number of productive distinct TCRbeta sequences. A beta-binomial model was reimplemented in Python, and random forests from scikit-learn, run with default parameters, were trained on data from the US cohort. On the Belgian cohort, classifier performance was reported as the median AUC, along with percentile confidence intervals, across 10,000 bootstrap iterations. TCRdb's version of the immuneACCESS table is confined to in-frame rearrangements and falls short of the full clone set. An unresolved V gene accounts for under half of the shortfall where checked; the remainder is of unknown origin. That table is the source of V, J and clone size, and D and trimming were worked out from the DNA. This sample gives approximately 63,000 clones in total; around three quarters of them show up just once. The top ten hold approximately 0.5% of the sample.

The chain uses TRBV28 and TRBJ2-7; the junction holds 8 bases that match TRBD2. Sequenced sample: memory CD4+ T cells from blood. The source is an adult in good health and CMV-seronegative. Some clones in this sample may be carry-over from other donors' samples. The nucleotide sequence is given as TGTGCCAGCAGCCCCCGGACTAGCTCGGGGCAGTACTTC. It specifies CASSPRTSSGQYF.